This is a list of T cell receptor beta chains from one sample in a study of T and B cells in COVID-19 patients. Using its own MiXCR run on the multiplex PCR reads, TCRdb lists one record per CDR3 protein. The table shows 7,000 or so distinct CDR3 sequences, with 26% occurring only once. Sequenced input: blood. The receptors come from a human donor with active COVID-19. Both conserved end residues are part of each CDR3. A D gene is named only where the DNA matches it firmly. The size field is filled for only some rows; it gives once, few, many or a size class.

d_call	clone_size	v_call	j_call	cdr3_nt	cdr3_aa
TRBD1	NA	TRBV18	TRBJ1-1	TGTGCCAGCTCATCGGACAGGCGGGTCACTGAAGCTTTCTTT	CASSSDRRVTEAFF
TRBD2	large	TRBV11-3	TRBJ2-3	TGTGCCAGCAGCCCCGGACTAGCGGGAGAGGCAGATACGCAGTATTTT	CASSPGLAGEADTQYF
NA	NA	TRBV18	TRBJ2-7	TGTGCCAGCTCACCACCGTTCGGGGGACAAGTCGAGCAGTACTTC	CASSPPFGGQVEQYF
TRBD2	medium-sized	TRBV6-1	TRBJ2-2	TGTGCCAGCAGTGGGCGGACCGGGCGGGAGGACACCGGGGAGCTGTTTTTT	CASSGRTGREDTGELFF
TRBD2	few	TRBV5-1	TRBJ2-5	TGCGCCAGCAGCAAGACTAGCGGGAGGGCCGGTGAGACCCAGTACTTC	CASSKTSGRAGETQYF
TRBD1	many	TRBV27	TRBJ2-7	TGTGCCAGCAGGAAAAGGGGGCTGGTTGGGGTCTACGAGCAGTACTTC	CASRKRGLVGVYEQYF
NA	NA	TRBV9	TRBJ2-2	TGTGCCAGCAGCGTAGAAACCGGGGAGCTGTTTTTT	CASSVETGELFF
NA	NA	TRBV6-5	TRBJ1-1	TGTGCCAGCAGTTACTCGAGGGCAGCGAACACTGAAGCTTTCTTT	CASSYSRAANTEAFF
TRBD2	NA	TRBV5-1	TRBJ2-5	TGCGCCACCACGATAGCGGGAGGGCACGAGACCCAGTACTTC	CATTIAGGHETQYF
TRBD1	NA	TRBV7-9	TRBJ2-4	TGTGCCAGCAGCTCGAATCCGGGACAGGGCAAGTTACTAGCCAAAAACATTCAGTACTTC	CASSSNPGQGKLLAKNIQYF
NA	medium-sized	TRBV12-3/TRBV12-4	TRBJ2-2	TGTGCCAGCAGTAAGGACGTATCGAACACCGGGGAGCTGTTTTTT	CASSKDVSNTGELFF
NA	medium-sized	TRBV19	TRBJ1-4	TGTGCCAGTAGTATAGATCTTGCAGGTACTAATGAAAAACTGTTTTTT	CASSIDLAGTNEKLFF
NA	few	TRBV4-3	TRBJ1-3	TGCGCCAGCAGCCAAGCAGTTGAGTCCTCTGGAAACACCATATATTTT	CASSQAVESSGNTIYF
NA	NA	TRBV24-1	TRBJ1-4	TGTGCCACCAGTGGAGGGGGTACTGAAAAACTGTTTTTT	CATSGGGTEKLFF
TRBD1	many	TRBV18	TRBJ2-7	TGTGCCAGCTCACCGGGCATCCCCGGGACAGGGGGGTTCGAGCAGTACTTC	CASSPGIPGTGGFEQYF
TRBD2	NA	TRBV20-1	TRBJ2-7	TGCAGTGCTAGAGTTGGGACTAGGAGCTCCTACGAGCAGTACTTC	CSARVGTRSSYEQYF
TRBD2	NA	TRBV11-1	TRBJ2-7	TGTGCCAGCACCCTGGGACTAGCTAGCCACGAGCAGTACTTC	CASTLGLASHEQYF
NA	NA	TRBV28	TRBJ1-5	TGTGCCAGCAGTTTAAAGGTGCAGCCCCAGCATTTT	CASSLKVQPQHF
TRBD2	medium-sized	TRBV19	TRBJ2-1	TGTGCCAGTAGGGGTAGCGGGAGGGCCAACTACAATGAGCAGTTCTTC	CASRGSGRANYNEQFF
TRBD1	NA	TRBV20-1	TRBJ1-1	TGCAGTGCTAGGAGACAGGGGGTGGCTTTCTTT	CSARRQGVAFF
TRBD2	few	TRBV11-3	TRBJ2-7	TGTGCCAGCAGCTTAGTGTTAGCGGGGGCCTACGAGCAGTACTTC	CASSLVLAGAYEQYF
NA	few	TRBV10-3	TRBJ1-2	TGTGCCATCAGTGAGTCGCGGCCTACGGCGGGACATGGCTACACCTTC	CAISESRPTAGHGYTF
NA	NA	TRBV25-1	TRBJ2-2	TGTGCCAGCAGTGCACCGGGACGGGGGAACACCGGGGAGCTGTTTTTT	CASSAPGRGNTGELFF
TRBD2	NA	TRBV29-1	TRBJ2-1	TGCAGCGTTGCGGAGGGACTAGCGGGAGCACGGTACAATGAGCAGTTCTTC	CSVAEGLAGARYNEQFF
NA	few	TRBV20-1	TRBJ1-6	TGCAGTGCTAATAACAGGGCGGGCTCCTATAATTCACCCCTCCACTTT	CSANNRAGSYNSPLHF
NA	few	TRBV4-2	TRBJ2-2	TGTGCCAGCAGCCTTTTAGTCGGGGTGAACGGGGAGCTGTTTTTT	CASSLLVGVNGELFF
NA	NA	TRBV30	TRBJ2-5	TGTGCCTGGAGGGGGGAGAAAGAGACCCAGTACTTC	CAWRGEKETQYF
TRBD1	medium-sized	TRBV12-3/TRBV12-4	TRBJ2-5	TGTGCCAGCAGTCCGTACAGGGGGAGAGAGACCCAGTACTTC	CASSPYRGRETQYF
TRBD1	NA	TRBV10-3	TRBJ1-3	TGTGCCATCAGAATACAGGGGGCATCTGGAAACACCATATATTTT	CAIRIQGASGNTIYF
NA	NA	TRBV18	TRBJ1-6	TGTGCCAGCTCACCAGATAATTCACCCCTCCACTTT	CASSPDNSPLHF
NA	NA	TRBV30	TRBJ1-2	TGTGCCTGGATGAAAGGGGGTGGCCTTCATGGCTACACCTTC	CAWMKGGGLHGYTF
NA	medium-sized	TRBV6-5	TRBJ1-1	TGTGCCAGCAGTTATCAGGCAGGAAACACTGAAGCTTTCTTT	CASSYQAGNTEAFF
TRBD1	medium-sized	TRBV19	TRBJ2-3	TGTGCCAGTAGTATACCGGGACAGGGGACCACAGATACGCAGTATTTT	CASSIPGQGTTDTQYF
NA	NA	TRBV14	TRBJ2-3	TGTGCCAGCAGCCCCCTTAGCACAGATACGCAGTATTTT	CASSPLSTDTQYF